Described below is a single T cell receptor (beta chain) sequence and its context. This clonotype turned up a few times. It has no known antigen specificity. Within one base of it there is no much larger clone, and no base qualities were kept. Sequencing instrument: Illumina NovaSeq 6000. Using 5'RACE with constant-segment primers, TCRalpha and TCRbeta cDNA libraries were constructed, with sample barcodes and unique molecular identifiers added in the process. RNA was extracted from every sample with Trizol reagent. The libraries were amplified in two PCR steps, and the second step added a second sample barcode and Illumina TruSeq adapters. Sequencing of the libraries was done on an Illumina NovaSeq, producing 2 x 150 bp paired-end reads. The published analysis was carried out like this. With migec v1.2.7, reads were demultiplexed and then collapsed into UMI-guided consensus sequences. With mixcr v2.1.11, UMI consensuses were aligned to TRA and TRB V and J templates and assembled into clonotypes. Expanded or contracted clonotypes were those called significant by both edgeR and NoisET, with noise models trained on biological replicates. edgeR calls used a false discovery rate-adjusted p below 0.01 and a log2 fold-change threshold of 1. As an exploratory analysis of dynamics, PCA with hierarchical clustering was applied to max-normalized trajectories of the 1000 most abundant clonotypes. Each responding clone was given a CD4 or CD8 phenotype based on the CD4+ and CD8+ repertoires, which had been sequenced separately. Through fastp at Q25 and MiXCR, TCRdb rebuilt clones from the public reads, retaining in-frame beta chains. Every distinct CDR3 protein forms one entry, paired with its most common genes and DNA. The V and J calls shown here were made by TCRdb, not taken from the authors' results. The sample data list roughly 370,000 distinct CDR3 sequences, and approximately 16% of these were observed just once. In total, the top ten clones hold 20% to 25% of the sample.

These data originate in a study of T-cell memory formation after mild COVID-19 (dated by TCRdb to about 2021). General notes on the study: Most TCR sequence clusters were specific to one of the two donors. Longitudinal TCRalpha and TCRbeta repertoire sequencing tracked T-cell clones expanding and contracting after mild COVID-19 in two donors. The cohort was made up of two young adult volunteers, one female and one male, who were previously healthy. The full study reports these points: Some responding clones were detected in pre-infection memory, suggesting pre-existing cross-reactive memory T cells joined the SARS-CoV-2 response. Balanced CD4/CD8 phenotypes were observed for clones contracting from day 15 to 85, whereas a bias towards CD4+ was observed for a second wave of clones expanding from day 15 to 37. The study covered only a couple of mild cases, and larger cohorts including severe cases with pre-infection samples were considered necessary. Whether the second-wave clones peaking on day 37 were SARS-CoV-2 specific was not confirmed. Contracting CD4+ clones were found mainly in CM and EM memory subsets, while CD8+ clones were enriched in EMRA.

The germline V gene sets CDR1 to SGHRS and CDR2 to YFSETQ. The CDR3 numbers 13 residues from cysteine through phenylalanine. Only CDR3 DNA is held: 39 bases, read in frame from base 1. V was cut back by 0 bases and J by 5 bases, leaving a gap of 7 bases between them. PBMCs were isolated by Ficoll-Paque density gradient centrifugation. The specimen was PBMCs or a T cell subset sorted from them (not recorded which). This sequence originates from a man between 18 and 35 years old who had mild COVID-19 (a few samples of this study predate the infection). The sample titles of this study are shuffled in the database, so cell type and time point are left out; the donor was told from shared clones. The rearrangement combines TRBV5-1 with TRBJ2-3, with the D gene not confidently named. The nucleotide sequence is TGCGCCAGCAGCTTGGGCCCCCGAGATACGCAGTATTTT. The translation is CASSLGPRDTQYF.